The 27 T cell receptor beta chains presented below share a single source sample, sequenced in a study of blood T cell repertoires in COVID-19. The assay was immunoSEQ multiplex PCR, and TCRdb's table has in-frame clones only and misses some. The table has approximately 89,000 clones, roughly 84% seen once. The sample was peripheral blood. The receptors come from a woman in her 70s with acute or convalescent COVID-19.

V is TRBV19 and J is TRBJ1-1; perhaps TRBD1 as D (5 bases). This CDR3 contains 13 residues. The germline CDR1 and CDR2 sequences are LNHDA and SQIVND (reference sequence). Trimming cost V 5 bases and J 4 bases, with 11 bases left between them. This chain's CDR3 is CASSQGGVTEAFF. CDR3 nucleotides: TGTGCCAGTAGTCAGGGAGGGGTCACTGAAGCTTTCTTT.

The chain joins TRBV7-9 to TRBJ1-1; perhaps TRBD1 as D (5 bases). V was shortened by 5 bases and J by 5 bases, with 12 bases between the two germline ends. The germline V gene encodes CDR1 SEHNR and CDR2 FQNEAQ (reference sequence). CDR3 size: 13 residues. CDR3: CASSQGTATEAFF. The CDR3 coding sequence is TGTGCCAGCAGCCAAGGGACTGCGACTGAAGCTTTCTTT.

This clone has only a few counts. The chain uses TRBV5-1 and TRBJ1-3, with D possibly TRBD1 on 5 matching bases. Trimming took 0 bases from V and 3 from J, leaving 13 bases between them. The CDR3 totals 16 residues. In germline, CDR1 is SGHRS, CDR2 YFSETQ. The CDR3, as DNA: TGCGCCAGCAGCTTGGACGGGCCCGGGGGTGGAAACACCATATATTTT. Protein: CASSLDGPGGGNTIYF.

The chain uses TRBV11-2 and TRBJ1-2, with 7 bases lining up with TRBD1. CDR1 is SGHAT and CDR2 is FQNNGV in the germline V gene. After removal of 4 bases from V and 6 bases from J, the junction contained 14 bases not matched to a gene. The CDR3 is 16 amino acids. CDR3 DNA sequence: TGTGCCAGCAGCTCGTCGGGGACAGTAAAGATCCATGGCTACACCTTC. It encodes CASSSSGTVKIHGYTF.

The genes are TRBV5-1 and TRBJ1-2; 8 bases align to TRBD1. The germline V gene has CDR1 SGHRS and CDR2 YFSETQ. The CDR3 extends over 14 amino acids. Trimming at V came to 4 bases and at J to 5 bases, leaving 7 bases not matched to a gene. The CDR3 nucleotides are TGCGCCAGCAGCGCCGACAGGGGCGGGTATGGCTACACCTTC. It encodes CASSADRGGYGYTF.

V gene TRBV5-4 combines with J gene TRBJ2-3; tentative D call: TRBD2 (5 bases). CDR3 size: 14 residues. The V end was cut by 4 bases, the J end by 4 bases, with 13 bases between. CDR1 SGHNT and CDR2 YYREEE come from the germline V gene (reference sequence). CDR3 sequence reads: CASSPGLGADTQYF. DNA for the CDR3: TGTGCCAGCAGCCCCGGACTTGGCGCAGATACGCAGTATTTT. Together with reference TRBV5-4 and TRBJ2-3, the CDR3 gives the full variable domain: ETGVTQSPTHLIKTRGQQVTLRCSSQSGHNTVSWYQQALGQGPQFIFQYYREEENGRGNFPPRFSGLQFPNYSSELNVNALELDDSALYLCASSPGLGADTQYFGPGTRLTVL.

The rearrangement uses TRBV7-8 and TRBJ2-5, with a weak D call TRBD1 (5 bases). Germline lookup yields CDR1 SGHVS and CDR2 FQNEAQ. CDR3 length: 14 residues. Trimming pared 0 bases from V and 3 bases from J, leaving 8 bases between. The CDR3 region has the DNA TGTGCCAGCAGCTTAGCGATAGGGGAAGAGACCCAGTACTTC. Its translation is CASSLAIGEETQYF. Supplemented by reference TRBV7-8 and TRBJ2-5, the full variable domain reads GAGVSQSPRYKVAKRGQDVALRCDPISGHVSLFWYQQALGQGPEFLTYFQNEAQLDKSGLPSDRFFAERPEGSVSTLKIQRTQQEDSAVYLCASSLAIGEETQYFGPGTRLLVL.

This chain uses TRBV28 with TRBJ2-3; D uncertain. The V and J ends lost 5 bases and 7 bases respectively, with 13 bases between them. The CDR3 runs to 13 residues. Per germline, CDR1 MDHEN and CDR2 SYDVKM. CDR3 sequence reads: CASSPGSPNTQYF. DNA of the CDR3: TGTGCCAGCAGTCCAGGAAGTCCTAATACGCAGTATTTT.

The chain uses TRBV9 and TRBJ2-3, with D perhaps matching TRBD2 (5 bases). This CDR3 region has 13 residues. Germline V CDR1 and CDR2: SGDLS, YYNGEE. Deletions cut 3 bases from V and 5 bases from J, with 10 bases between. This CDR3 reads CASSARGRDTQYF. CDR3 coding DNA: TGTGCCAGCAGCGCCAGAGGGAGAGATACGCAGTATTTT.

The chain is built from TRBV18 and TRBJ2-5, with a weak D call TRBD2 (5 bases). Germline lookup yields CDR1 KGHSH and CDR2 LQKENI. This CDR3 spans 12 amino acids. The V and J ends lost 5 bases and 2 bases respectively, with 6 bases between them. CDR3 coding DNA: TGTGCCAGCTCAGGACTTCAAGAGACCCAGTACTTC. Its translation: CASSGLQETQYF.

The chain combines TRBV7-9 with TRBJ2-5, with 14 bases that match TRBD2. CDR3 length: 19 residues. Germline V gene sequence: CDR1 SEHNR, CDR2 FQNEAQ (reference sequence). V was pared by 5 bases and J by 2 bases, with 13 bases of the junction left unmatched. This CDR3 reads CASSRTSGGPGLFQETQYF. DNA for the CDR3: TGTGCCAGCAGCCGGACTAGCGGGGGGCCGGGGCTTTTTCAAGAGACCCAGTACTTC.

CDR3 protein: CASSFLVGQEGGYTF. The CDR3 DNA is TGTGCCAGCAGCTTTCTTGTGGGACAGGAGGGTGGCTACACCTTC. The chain combines TRBV7-9 with TRBJ1-2; the match to TRBD1 covers 8 bases. Trimming at V came to 3 bases and at J to 7 bases, leaving 10 bases not matched to a gene. CDR1 and CDR2 from the germline V gene are SEHNR and FQNEAQ (reference sequence). There are 15 residues in the CDR3.

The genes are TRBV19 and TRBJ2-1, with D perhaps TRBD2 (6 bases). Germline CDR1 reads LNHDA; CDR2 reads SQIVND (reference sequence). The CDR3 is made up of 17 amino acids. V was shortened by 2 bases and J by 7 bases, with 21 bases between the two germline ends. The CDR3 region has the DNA TGTGCCAGTAGTATACGCTCAGGGCTAGCGAAATCGAATGAGCAGTTCTTC. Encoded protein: CASSIRSGLAKSNEQFF.

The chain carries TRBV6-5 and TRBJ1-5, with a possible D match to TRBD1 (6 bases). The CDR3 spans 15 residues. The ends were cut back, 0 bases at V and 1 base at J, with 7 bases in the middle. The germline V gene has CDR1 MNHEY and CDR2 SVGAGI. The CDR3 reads CASSYSGQSNQPQHF. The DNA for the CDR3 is TGTGCCAGCAGTTACTCTGGACAGAGCAATCAGCCCCAGCATTTT.

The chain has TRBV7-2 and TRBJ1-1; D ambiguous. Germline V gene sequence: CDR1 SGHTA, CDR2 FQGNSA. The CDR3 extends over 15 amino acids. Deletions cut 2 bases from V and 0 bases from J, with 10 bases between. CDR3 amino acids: CASSLQVGLNTEAFF. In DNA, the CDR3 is TGTGCCAGCAGCTTACAGGTCGGATTGAACACTGAAGCTTTCTTT.

The CDR3: CASSLGAQGANYGYTF. The CDR3 bases are TGCGCCAGCAGCTTGGGGGCCCAAGGGGCCAATTATGGCTACACCTTC. The chain links TRBV5-1 to TRBJ1-2, with D tentatively TRBD1 (5 bases). CDR1 and CDR2 (germline): SGHRS, YFSETQ. V gave up 0 bases and J gave up 5 bases, with 17 bases separating them. The CDR3 runs to 16 residues.

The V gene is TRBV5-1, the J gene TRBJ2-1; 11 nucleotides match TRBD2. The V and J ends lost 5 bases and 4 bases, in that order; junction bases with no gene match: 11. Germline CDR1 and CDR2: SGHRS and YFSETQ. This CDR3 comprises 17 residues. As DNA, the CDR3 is TGCGCCAGCAGTCGAACCTCGGGACTAGCGGCATACAATGAGCAGTTCTTC. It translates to CASSRTSGLAAYNEQFF.

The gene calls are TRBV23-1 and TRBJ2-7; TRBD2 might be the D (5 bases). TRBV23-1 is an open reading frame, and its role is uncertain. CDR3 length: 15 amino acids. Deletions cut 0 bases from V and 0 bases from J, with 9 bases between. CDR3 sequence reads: CASSQSAGSSYEQYV. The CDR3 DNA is TGCGCCAGCAGTCAATCGGCGGGTAGCTCCTACGAGCAGTACGTC.

The CDR3 DNA reads as TGCGCCAGCAGCGTTTCCGCAGGGGGAAATTCACCCCTCCACTTT. This gives the protein CASSVSAGGNSPLHF. The genes are TRBV4-1 and TRBJ1-6; 7 nucleotides agree with TRBD1. Germline V gene sequence: CDR1 MGHRA, CDR2 YSYEKL. The CDR3 spans 15 residues. The V segment lost 5 bases and the J segment 7 bases; nucleotides outside the gene matches: 8.

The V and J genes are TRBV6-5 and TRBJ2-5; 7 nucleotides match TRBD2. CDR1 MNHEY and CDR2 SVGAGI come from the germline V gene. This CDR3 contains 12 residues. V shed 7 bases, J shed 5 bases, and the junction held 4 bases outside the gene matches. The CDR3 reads CASTLGGETQYF. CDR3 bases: TGTGCCAGCACCCTCGGGGGGGAGACCCAGTACTTC.

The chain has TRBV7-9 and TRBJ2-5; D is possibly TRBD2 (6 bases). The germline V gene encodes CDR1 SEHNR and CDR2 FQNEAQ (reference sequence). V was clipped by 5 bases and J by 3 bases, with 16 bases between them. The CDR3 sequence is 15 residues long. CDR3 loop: CASSLSGRAEETQYF. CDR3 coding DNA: TGTGCCAGCAGCCTTAGCGGAAGAGCCGAAGAGACCCAGTACTTC.

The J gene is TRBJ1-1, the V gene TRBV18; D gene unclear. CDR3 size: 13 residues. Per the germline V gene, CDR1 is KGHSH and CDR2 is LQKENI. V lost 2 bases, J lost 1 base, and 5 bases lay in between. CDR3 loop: CASSPGQNTEAFF. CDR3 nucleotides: TGTGCCAGCTCACCAGGGCAGAACACTGAAGCTTTCTTT. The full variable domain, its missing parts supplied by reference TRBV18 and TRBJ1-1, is NAGVMQNPRHLVRRRGQEARLRCSPMKGHSHVYWYRQLPEEGLKFMVYLQKENIIDESGMPKERFSAEFPKEGPSILRIQQVVRGDSAAYFCASSPGQNTEAFFGQGTRLTVV.

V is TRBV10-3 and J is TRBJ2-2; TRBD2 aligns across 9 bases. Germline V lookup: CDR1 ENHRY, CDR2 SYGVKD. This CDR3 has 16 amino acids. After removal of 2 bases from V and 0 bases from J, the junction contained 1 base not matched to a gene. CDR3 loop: CAISELAGPNTGELFF. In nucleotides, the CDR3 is TGTGCCATCAGTGAGCTAGCGGGACCGAACACCGGGGAGCTGTTTTTT.

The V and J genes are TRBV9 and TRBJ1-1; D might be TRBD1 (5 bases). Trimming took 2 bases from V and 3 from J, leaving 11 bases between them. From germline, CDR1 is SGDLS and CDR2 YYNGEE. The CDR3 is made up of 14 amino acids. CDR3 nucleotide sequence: TGTGCCAGCAGCGTCGCGGGGCCGGACACTGAAGCTTTCTTT. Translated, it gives CASSVAGPDTEAFF.

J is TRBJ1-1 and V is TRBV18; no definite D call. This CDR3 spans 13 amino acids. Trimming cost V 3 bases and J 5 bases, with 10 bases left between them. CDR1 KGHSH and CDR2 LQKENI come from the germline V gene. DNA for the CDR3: TGTGCCAGCTCACCCGAACGGTGGACTGAAGCTTTCTTT. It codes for CASSPERWTEAFF.

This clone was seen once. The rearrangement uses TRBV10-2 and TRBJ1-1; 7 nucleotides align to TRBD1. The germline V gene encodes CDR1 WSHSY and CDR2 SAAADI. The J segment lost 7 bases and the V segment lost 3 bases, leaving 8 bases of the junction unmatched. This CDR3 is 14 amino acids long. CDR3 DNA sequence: TGCGCCAGCAGTGATGACAGGGCCCCGCTTGAAGCTTTCTTT. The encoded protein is CASSDDRAPLEAFF.

The CDR3 loop is CASSLGPEGQPQHF. The CDR3 region has the DNA TGTGCCAGCAGCCTGGGACCGGAGGGGCAGCCCCAGCATTTT. The rearrangement links TRBV5-4 to TRBJ1-5, with a possible D match to TRBD1 (5 bases). Deletions cut 4 bases from V and 7 bases from J, with 15 bases between. Looked up from germline, CDR1 is SGHNT and CDR2 is YYREEE (reference sequence). The CDR3 contains 14 residues.